Listed here are 5 T cell receptor beta chains from one sample, sequenced in a study of blood T cell repertoires in COVID-19 (dated by TCRdb to the early 2020s). The method behind the library was the immunoSEQ multiplex PCR assay. TCRdb limited this immuneACCESS table to in-frame rearrangements with V and J called. A share of clones is missing; checked studies link under half to unresolved V genes, and the rest is unexplained. This sample is represented by 130,000 to 150,000 clones; 75% to 90% of them were singletons. The ten largest clonotypes hold 1.5% to 2% of the sample. The sequencing input was peripheral blood. The receptors were gathered from a woman between 45 and 60 years old with acute or convalescent COVID-19.

J is TRBJ2-3 and V is TRBV6-5; 7 bases map to TRBD2. Losses at the gene ends were 2 bases for V and 5 bases for J; bases not matched to a gene: 7. CDR3 length equals 15 residues. Germline loops: CDR1 MNHEY, CDR2 SVGAGI. This chain's CDR3 is CASSYRGGGEDTQYF. For the CDR3, the DNA is TGTGCCAGCAGTTACCGTGGCGGGGGTGAAGATACGCAGTATTTT.

This chain links TRBV24-1 with TRBJ2-5; 7 nucleotides agree with TRBD1. There are 15 residues in the CDR3. Germline lookup yields CDR1 KGHDR and CDR2 SFDVKD. J gave up 3 bases and V 7 bases, and 10 bases lay outside the gene matches. The CDR3 protein is CATRSAGGAEETQYF. For the CDR3, the DNA is TGTGCCACCAGATCCGCAGGGGGAGCGGAAGAGACCCAGTACTTC.

This rearrangement joins TRBV6-5 to TRBJ1-5; perhaps TRBD1 as D (6 bases). The CDR3 runs to 15 residues. Per the germline V gene, CDR1 is MNHEY and CDR2 is SVGAGI. V gave up 6 bases and J gave up 2 bases, with 14 bases separating them. The CDR3 DNA follows: TGTGCCAGCAGCTTGAGGACAGCGGGCAATCAGCCCCAGCATTTT. Translating gives CASSLRTAGNQPQHF.

This clone was seen only once. V and J are TRBV2 and TRBJ1-1, with D possibly TRBD1 on 6 matching bases. The CDR3 spans 13 residues. V lost 10 bases and J 5 bases, leaving 17 bases between the germline ends. The germline gives CDR1 SNHLY, CDR2 FYNNEI. This chain's CDR3 is CANTDRWRTEAFF. The CDR3 DNA follows: TGTGCCAATACCGACAGGTGGCGAACTGAAGCTTTCTTT.

The chain recombines TRBV29-1 with TRBJ1-4; 7 nucleotides align to TRBD1. The germline V gene encodes CDR1 SQVTM and CDR2 ANQGSEA. The CDR3 sequence is 14 residues long. The ends lost 3 bases at V and 2 bases at J; junction bases unmatched: 3. CDR3 bases: TGCAGCGTTGATCGACAGGGTACTAATGAAAAACTGTTTTTT. This codes for CSVDRQGTNEKLFF.